The clone carrying this T cell receptor (beta chain) was observed at least ten times. Its antigen is undetermined. Researchers used 5'RACE with constant-segment primers to make TCR alpha and TCR beta cDNA libraries that carry sample barcodes and UMIs. TCRdb re-called the 5' RACE reads with MiXCR, one entry per CDR3 protein. The repertoire includes approximately 290,000 distinct CDR3 sequences, 7.5% to 9.5% of them detected once, and about 22% sits in the top ten. This sample was taken from a study of T-cell memory formation after mild COVID-19. Turning to the study itself: TCR clusters largely stayed donor specific. Study-wide results and limits: Clones that contracted clustered mainly in CM and EM if CD4+ and in EMRA if CD8+.

V dropped 3 bases and J dropped 4 bases, with 10 bases sitting between them. Germline V CDR1 and CDR2: LGHNA, YSLEER. The CDR3 has 15 amino acids. The source of this sequence is a man aged 18-30 years who had mild COVID-19 (a few samples of this study predate the infection). Cell type and time point are not known. The specimen was PBMCs or a T cell subset sorted from them (not recorded which). The chain carries TRBV4-3 and TRBJ2-6, with a tentative D call TRBD1 (6 bases). The CDR3 coding sequence is TGCGCCAGCAGCCAGGACAGCCCAGGGGCCAACGTCCTGACTTTC. This gives the protein CASSQDSPGANVLTF.